The 24 T cell receptor beta chains below come from one sample, sequenced in a study of somatic mutations in cytotoxic T cells in rheumatoid arthritis. Method: immunoSEQ multiplex PCR; TCRdb's copy keeps in-frame clones and lacks some. Of about 3,800 clones in the sample, about 70% were seen once. Sequenced input: CD8+ T cells sorted from blood. Receptors originate from an adult with rheumatoid arthritis.

The chain joins TRBV13 to TRBJ2-1, with TRBD1 identical over 9 bases. This CDR3 is 15 amino acids long. Germline V gene data show CDR1 as PRHDT and CDR2 as FYEKMQ (reference sequence). Unmatched junction bases numbered 10, after V lost 5 bases and J lost 8 bases. The CDR3 here is CASSPEQGAFDEQFF. The CDR3 DNA reads as TGTGCCAGCAGCCCTGAACAGGGGGCGTTCGATGAGCAGTTCTTC.

The chain carries TRBV19 and TRBJ2-6; maybe TRBD2 (6 bases). The germline V and J ends were trimmed by 5 bases and 0 bases, with 20 bases remaining between them. CDR3 length equals 19 residues. Per the germline V gene, CDR1 is LNHDA and CDR2 is SQIVND (reference sequence). CDR3 sequence reads: CASSPSPGLGISGANVLTF. The DNA of the CDR3 is TGTGCCAGTAGTCCTAGCCCGGGACTGGGGATCTCTGGGGCCAACGTCCTGACTTTC. The full variable domain, its missing parts supplied by reference TRBV19 and TRBJ2-6, is DGGITQSPKYLFRKEGQNVTLSCEQNLNHDAMYWYRQDPGQGLRLIYYSQIVNDFQKGDIAEGYSVSREKKESFPLTVTSAQKNPTAFYLCASSPSPGLGISGANVLTFGAGSRLTVL.

The genes are TRBV9 and TRBJ1-2, with a tentative D call TRBD1 (5 bases). The V and J ends lost 7 bases and 6 bases respectively, with 16 bases between them. CDR1 and CDR2 (germline): SGDLS, YYNGEE. The CDR3 sequence is 13 residues long. Here the CDR3 reads CASAGPMGDGYTF. DNA for the CDR3: TGTGCCAGCGCGGGGCCCATGGGCGATGGCTACACCTTC.

This chain uses TRBV19 with TRBJ1-1; D is uncertain. Germline lookup yields CDR1 LNHDA and CDR2 SQIVND (reference sequence). V shed 3 bases and J shed 6 bases, with 5 bases lying between them. The CDR3 spans 11 residues. As DNA, the CDR3 is TGTGCCAGTAGTATGAGGGCTGAAGCTTTCTTT. It encodes CASSMRAEAFF.

J is TRBJ1-2 and V is TRBV15, with D perhaps matching TRBD1 (5 bases). Trimming left V 0 bases short and J 2 bases short, with 13 bases between. Per germline, CDR1 LNHNV and CDR2 YYDKDF (reference sequence). The CDR3 extends over 16 amino acids. CDR3 coding DNA: TGTGCCACCAGCAGAGATGGGGCAGGGATAAACTATGGCTACACCTTC. Translating it yields CATSRDGAGINYGYTF.

This clone was counted a few times. The gene calls are TRBV11-2 and TRBJ1-2; D remains ambiguous. Trimming took 4 bases from V and 7 from J, leaving 10 bases between them. The CDR3 totals 12 residues. Germline-derived CDR1 and CDR2 are SGHAT and FQNNGV. This CDR3 is CASSSTRAGYTF. The CDR3, as DNA: TGTGCCAGCAGCTCGACGAGGGCTGGCTACACCTTC.

This rearrangement joins TRBV19 to TRBJ2-1; 7 bases agree with TRBD2. CDR3 length: 13 amino acids. Germline CDR1 is LNHDA and CDR2 is SQIVND (reference sequence). V was pared by 7 bases and J by 6 bases, with 6 bases of the junction left unmatched. CDR3 amino acids: CASTAGAVNEQFF. The DNA for the CDR3 is TGTGCCAGTACTGCGGGAGCGGTCAATGAGCAGTTCTTC.

Comment on this clone: The germline gene is not matched at one end of the junction; a read error may be the cause. V and J are TRBV7-7 and TRBJ2-5; TRBD1 is a possible D gene (6 bases). CDR3 size: 15 residues. CDR1 is SSHAT and CDR2 is FNYEAQ in the germline V gene (reference sequence). The CDR3 sequence: CASSLDTGPQETQYF. CDR3 sequence (DNA): TGTGCTAGCAGCTTAGATACAGGGCCCCAAGAGACCCAGTACTTC. Full variable domain (missing parts from reference TRBV7-7 and TRBJ2-5): GAGVSQSPRYKVTKRGQDVTLRCDPISSHATLYWYQQALGQGPEFLTYFNYEAQPDKSGLPSDRFSAERPEGSISTLTIQRTEQRDSAMYRCASSLDTGPQETQYFGPGTRLLVL.

This clone turned up a few times. V gene TRBV9 combines with J gene TRBJ2-5; D may be TRBD1 or TRBD2 (5 bases each). The CDR3 spans 14 residues. Trimming removed 6 bases at V and 1 base at J, with 13 bases between. Germline loops: CDR1 SGDLS, CDR2 YYNGEE. The CDR3 region has the DNA TGTGCCAGCACCTCGGGGCCAGGCCAAGAGACCCAGTACTTC. It specifies CASTSGPGQETQYF.

The genes are TRBV29-1 and TRBJ2-7, with D perhaps TRBD1 (5 bases). Deletions cut 7 bases from V and 0 bases from J, with 19 bases between. The CDR3 sequence is 15 residues long. Germline CDR1 is SQVTM and CDR2 is ANQGSEA. CDR3 protein: CSAVGPGRGSYEQYF. DNA for the CDR3: TGCAGCGCCGTGGGGCCGGGCCGAGGCTCCTACGAGCAGTACTTC.

This clone was seen a few times. The genes are TRBV9 and TRBJ2-7; D may be TRBD1 (5 bases). V was shortened by 4 bases and J by 6 bases, with 23 bases between the two germline ends. The CDR3 has 16 residues. Germline lookup yields CDR1 SGDLS and CDR2 YYNGEE. CDR3 region: CASSPFLSNDSPEQYF. The CDR3 DNA sequence: TGTGCCAGCAGCCCATTTTTATCTAATGACAGTCCCGAGCAGTACTTC.

The rearrangement joins TRBV27 to TRBJ2-1, with 7 positions matching TRBD2. There are 13 residues in the CDR3. Germline trimming cut 5 bases from V and 7 bases from J; bases unmatched to any gene: 5. Per the germline V gene, CDR1 is MNHEY and CDR2 is SMNVEV (reference sequence). This CDR3 is CASSEGGPNEQFF. CDR3 in DNA: TGTGCCAGCAGTGAGGGAGGGCCAAATGAGCAGTTCTTC.

The gene calls are TRBV11-2 and TRBJ2-1; 9 nucleotides match TRBD1. Per the germline V gene, CDR1 is SGHAT and CDR2 is FQNNGV. CDR3 size: 17 residues. Trimming removed 5 bases from V and 5 bases from J; junction bases left unmatched: 13. CDR3 DNA sequence: TGTGCCAGCAGCCCCACCGCGGACAGGGGACCCAACAATGAGCAGTTCTTC. Protein sequence: CASSPTADRGPNNEQFF. Drawing the rest from reference TRBV11-2 and TRBJ2-1, the complete variable domain is EAGVAQSPRYKIIEKRQSVAFWCNPISGHATLYWYQQILGQGPKLLIQFQNNGVVDDSQLPKDRFSAERLKGVDSTLKIQPAKLEDSAVYLCASSPTADRGPNNEQFFGPGTRLTVL.

This clone is large (0.1 to 1%) in the sample. The rearrangement uses TRBV2 and TRBJ2-7; D remains unclear. V lost 5 bases and J lost 0, with 5 bases in between. The length of the CDR3 is 12 residues. Per the germline V gene, CDR1 is SNHLY and CDR2 is FYNNEI. The CDR3 reads CASSPNSYEQYF. CDR3 nucleotides: TGTGCCAGCAGTCCTAACTCCTACGAGCAGTACTTC.

This rearrangement joins TRBV4-3 to TRBJ2-7; D is ambiguous. CDR1 and CDR2 from the germline V gene are LGHNA and YSLEER. V was trimmed by 0 bases and J by 1 base, leaving 1 base between them. CDR3 length equals 12 residues. The CDR3 region is CASSQDSYEQYF. CDR3 bases: TGCGCCAGCAGCCAAGATTCCTACGAGCAGTACTTC.

Only one count was recorded for this clone. The gene calls are TRBV11-2 and TRBJ2-5, with D tentatively TRBD2 (6 bases). This CDR3 is built from 15 residues. The germline V gene encodes CDR1 SGHAT and CDR2 FQNNGV. V was clipped by 1 base and J by 4 bases, with 13 bases between them. The CDR3 nucleotides are TGTGCCAGCAGCTTAGGGCAGCAGGGAGGAGAGACCCAGTACTTC. Translating it yields CASSLGQQGGETQYF.

Only one count was recorded for this clone. The CDR3 reads CASSPTTGIYGYTF. The CDR3, as DNA: TGTGCCAGCAGCCCTACGACAGGGATCTATGGCTACACCTTC. This chain connects TRBV14 to TRBJ1-2, with 7 positions matching TRBD1. Germline values: CDR1 SGHDN, CDR2 FVKESK. V lost 4 bases and J lost 4; bases outside the gene matches: 6. This CDR3 has 14 amino acids.

In this sample, this clone turned up once. The DNA of the CDR3 is TGTGCCAGCAGCTCTAATTCGGGGGCTGCGATGAACACTGAAGCTTTCTTT. Translating gives CASSSNSGAAMNTEAFF. The rearrangement uses TRBV9 and TRBJ1-1, with a weak D call TRBD1 (6 bases). Germline CDR1 reads SGDLS; CDR2 reads YYNGEE. The CDR3 loop spans 17 amino acids. V lost 4 bases and J 0 bases, leaving 19 bases between the germline ends.

This rearrangement joins TRBV27 to TRBJ2-3; TRBD1 might be the D (5 bases). Trimming removed 6 bases from V and 0 bases from J, with 13 bases in between. Looked up from germline, CDR1 is MNHEY and CDR2 is SMNVEV (reference sequence). The CDR3 is 15 residues long. CDR3 protein: CASRQEISSTDTQYF. In DNA, the CDR3 is TGTGCCAGCAGACAGGAGATTTCTAGCACAGATACGCAGTATTTT.

The chain links TRBV11-3 to TRBJ2-3, with TRBD2 matching over 12 bases. Germline V gives CDR1 SGHNT, CDR2 YENEEA. The CDR3 contains 15 residues. With V trimmed by 3 bases and J by 4 bases, 2 bases remained unmatched. This CDR3 reads CASSLTSGSSDTQYF. CDR3 DNA: TGTGCCAGCAGCTTGACTAGCGGGAGTTCAGATACGCAGTATTTT.

This clone has a handful of counts. This sequence joins TRBV7-9 and TRBJ1-5; D remains unclear. Germline V gene sequence: CDR1 SEHNR, CDR2 FQNEAQ (reference sequence). Trimming took off 5 bases at V and 1 base at J, with 12 bases between the two ends. There are 15 residues in the CDR3. DNA for the CDR3: TGTGCCAGCAGCCAAGATCCCGGGAGCAATCAGCCCCAGCATTTT. It translates to CASSQDPGSNQPQHF.

The chain uses TRBV4-2 and TRBJ2-2, with D maybe TRBD2 (5 bases). Trimming stripped 0 bases from V and 5 bases from J, with 13 bases between. This CDR3 region has 16 residues. Per germline, CDR1 LGHNA and CDR2 YNFKEQ. In DNA form, the CDR3 reads TGTGCCAGCAGCCAAGATCTCGGAGCGGCGACCGGGGAGCTGTTTTTT. Residues: CASSQDLGAATGELFF.

V is TRBV9 and J is TRBJ2-1; 13 bases are a match to TRBD2. This CDR3 region has 16 residues. From germline, CDR1 is SGDLS and CDR2 YYNGEE. J was trimmed by 6 bases and V by 4 bases; bases with no gene match: 7. The CDR3 bases are TGTGCCAGCAGCCCCAGACTAGCGGGAGGAATCAATGAGCAGTTCTTC. Protein: CASSPRLAGGINEQFF.

This sequence joins TRBV9 and TRBJ2-5; 10 nucleotides match TRBD2. Germline V gene data show CDR1 as SGDLS and CDR2 as YYNGEE. CDR3 size: 14 residues. J was trimmed by 4 bases and V by 3 bases; bases with no gene match: 3. In DNA form, the CDR3 reads TGTGCCAGCAGCGGGACTAGCGGAGGAGAGACCCAGTACTTC. Translation gives CASSGTSGGETQYF.